One sample yielded the 6 T cell receptor beta chains listed below, sequenced in a study of T cell responses to AZD1222 COVID-19 vaccine. TCRdb's copy holds only in-frame clones and misses some; the assay was immunoSEQ multiplex PCR. The profile shows approximately 150,000 clones, approximately 85% of them singletons. Material: peripheral blood, obtained 28 days after the second dose of the MenACWY control vaccine. Every receptor here comes from an adult who received the MenACWY meningococcal vaccine as a control.

This clone was counted between two and nine times. This CDR3 is CASSLKSGNIQYF. CDR3 DNA sequence: TGTGCCAGCAGCTTAAAGTCCGGGAACATTCAGTACTTC. The rearrangement uses TRBV7-2 and TRBJ2-4; the D is unclear. Germline V gene sequence: CDR1 SGHTA, CDR2 FQGNSA. Trimming took off 2 bases at V and 7 bases at J, with 9 bases between the two ends. There are 13 residues in the CDR3.

The V and J genes are TRBV7-9 and TRBJ2-1; D not certain. CDR1 and CDR2 (germline): SEHNR, FQNEAQ (reference sequence). V was cut by 5 bases and J by 4 bases, with 9 bases left in between. This CDR3 region has 13 residues. The CDR3 coding sequence is TGTGCCAGCAGCCATGGACCTTACAATGAGCAGTTCTTC. Protein product: CASSHGPYNEQFF.

The chain carries TRBV5-6 and TRBJ2-2, with 9 nucleotides matching TRBD2. From germline, CDR1 is SGHDT and CDR2 YYEEEE. This CDR3 is built from 16 residues. With V trimmed by 0 bases and J by 8 bases, 8 bases remained unmatched. CDR3 in amino acids: CASSLVSGRVTGELFF. In nucleotides, the CDR3 is TGTGCCAGCAGCTTGGTTAGCGGGAGAGTGACTGGGGAGCTGTTTTTT.

V and J are TRBV19 and TRBJ2-5, with D perhaps being TRBD1 or TRBD2 (5 bases each). The CDR3 extends over 13 amino acids. Trimming took off 4 bases at V and 5 bases at J, with 11 bases between the two ends. The germline gives CDR1 LNHDA, CDR2 SQIVND (reference sequence). This CDR3 reads CASSRAGAETQYF. The CDR3 DNA reads TGTGCCAGTAGTAGAGCCGGGGCGGAGACCCAGTACTTC.

The chain joins TRBV6-5 to TRBJ1-4, with 8 bases fitting TRBD1. CDR1 and CDR2 from the germline V gene are MNHEY and SVGAGI. V was pared by 2 bases and J by 7 bases, with 6 bases of the junction left unmatched. This CDR3 is built from 15 residues. Here the CDR3 reads CASSYMAGGSEKLFF. CDR3 nucleotide sequence: TGTGCCAGCAGTTACATGGCAGGGGGCTCTGAAAAACTGTTTTTT.

The chain uses TRBV18 and TRBJ2-5; TRBD2 aligns across 11 bases. V lost 3 bases to trimming and J lost 1 base; unmatched junction nucleotides: 7. Germline V gene sequence: CDR1 KGHSH, CDR2 LQKENI. This CDR3 contains 17 residues. The CDR3 region is CASSPRTSGFLQETQYF. CDR3 DNA: TGTGCCAGCTCACCTAGGACTAGCGGGTTTCTCCAAGAGACCCAGTACTTC. Based on the CDR3 plus reference TRBV18 and TRBJ2-5, the full variable domain is NAGVMQNPRHLVRRRGQEARLRCSPMKGHSHVYWYRQLPEEGLKFMVYLQKENIIDESGMPKERFSAEFPKEGPSILRIQQVVRGDSAAYFCASSPRTSGFLQETQYFGPGTRLLVL.